A selection of T cell receptor beta chains follows, all from one sample in a study of cytomegalovirus exposure and HLA in healthy donors. The method was immunoSEQ multiplex PCR; TCRdb's version includes in-frame clones alone and lacks a portion of them. The specimen's table records 65,000 to 85,000 clones. The sequenced material came from PBMCs. Receptor source: a female donor in good health and CMV-seropositive. The CDR3 runs from the conserved cysteine through the conserved F or W. Fields, in order: J gene, V gene, D gene, CDR3 DNA, CDR3 protein. A D gene is named only where the DNA matches it firmly.

J gene: TRBJ2-1
V gene: TRBV4-1
D gene: TRBD1
CDR3 DNA: TGCGCCAGCAGCCAAGATCCAGGGGGAGCCTACAATGAGCAGTTCTTC
CDR3 protein: CASSQDPGGAYNEQFF

J gene: TRBJ2-2
V gene: TRBV6-5
D gene: TRBD1
CDR3 DNA: TGTGCCAGCAGTTACTTGGACAGGGGCAACGGGGAGCTGTTTTTT
CDR3 protein: CASSYLDRGNGELFF

J gene: TRBJ2-7
V gene: TRBV5-6
D gene: TRBD1
CDR3 DNA: TGTGCCAGCAGCTTACGAGACAGGGGCTACGAGCAGTACTTC
CDR3 protein: CASSLRDRGYEQYF

J gene: TRBJ1-1
V gene: TRBV28
D gene: TRBD1
CDR3 DNA: TGTGCCAGCAGTCCCGGACAGGTTTTCTCTGAAGCTTTCTTT
CDR3 protein: CASSPGQVFSEAFF

J gene: TRBJ2-5
V gene: TRBV18
D gene: NA
CDR3 DNA: TGTGCCAGCTCACCACCGGAGGCCGGTGGCGAGACCCAGTACTTC
CDR3 protein: CASSPPEAGGETQYF

J gene: TRBJ2-1
V gene: TRBV12-5
D gene: TRBD1
CDR3 DNA: TGTGCTAGTGGTTTGACACCGAAGGGAGTAGTCGAAACAGGGGGCCAGTTCTTC
CDR3 protein: CASGLTPKGVVETGGQFF

J gene: TRBJ2-7
V gene: TRBV6-5
D gene: TRBD1
CDR3 DNA: TGTGCCAGCAGTTACCAGGACAGGGATACCTACGAGCAGTACTTC
CDR3 protein: CASSYQDRDTYEQYF

J gene: TRBJ2-5
V gene: TRBV7-9
D gene: TRBD1
CDR3 DNA: TGTGCCAGCAGCCAGACAGGGGCACAAGAGACCCAGTACTTC
CDR3 protein: CASSQTGAQETQYF

J gene: TRBJ1-2
V gene: TRBV6-5
D gene: NA
CDR3 DNA: TGTGCCACCCAAAACAGGGACTATGGCTACACCTTC
CDR3 protein: CATQNRDYGYTF

J gene: TRBJ2-5
V gene: TRBV9
D gene: NA
CDR3 DNA: TGTGCCAGCAGCGCGAGGTACCAAGAGACCCAGTACTTC
CDR3 protein: CASSARYQETQYF

J gene: TRBJ2-1
V gene: TRBV30
D gene: NA
CDR3 DNA: TGTGCCTGGAGTGGTCTCACAGACAATGAGCAGTTCTTC
CDR3 protein: CAWSGLTDNEQFF

J gene: TRBJ2-7
V gene: TRBV7-2
D gene: TRBD2
CDR3 DNA: TGTGCCAGCAGCTTTAGCGGGAGCTCCTACGAGCAGTACTTC
CDR3 protein: CASSFSGSSYEQYF

J gene: TRBJ2-1
V gene: TRBV10-1
D gene: NA
CDR3 DNA: TGCGCCAGCAGTGAAGGAGGGGCAGGCTACAATGAGCAGTTCTTC
CDR3 protein: CASSEGGAGYNEQFF

J gene: TRBJ2-5
V gene: TRBV5-8
D gene: TRBD2
CDR3 DNA: TGTGCCAGCAGCTTATGGCGGGGGGCCCTGCAGACCCAGTACTTC
CDR3 protein: CASSLWRGALQTQYF

J gene: TRBJ2-7
V gene: TRBV30
D gene: TRBD1
CDR3 DNA: TGTGCCTGGAGGAACACAGGGGGTTCCCACGAGCAGTACTTC
CDR3 protein: CAWRNTGGSHEQYF